Listed below are T cell receptor beta chains from one sample, sequenced in a study of beta chain features in type 1 diabetes. TCRdb's table, derived via immunoSEQ multiplex PCR, lists solely in-frame clones and lacks some. The table shows 900,000 or so clones, with about a sixth occurring only once. The specimen sequenced was naive CD4+ T cells from blood. The receptors stem from a young woman in good health. Both conserved end residues are part of each CDR3. D genes are given only for firm matches. Where a row states a size, it is once, few, many or the class of an expanded clone; other rows omit it.

D: -
size: -
V: TRBV7-9
J: TRBJ2-2
CDR3: CASSLRSSVELFF
DNA: TGTGCCAGCAGCCTTCGGTCTAGTGTCGAGCTGTTTTTT

D: -
size: -
V: TRBV4-2
J: TRBJ2-6
CDR3: CASSKTGGKKNGANVLTF
DNA: TGTGCCAGCAGCAAAACCGGGGGAAAAAAGAACGGGGCCAACGTCCTGACTTTC

D: -
size: -
V: TRBV5-8
J: TRBJ2-2
CDR3: CASSFEEVANTGELFF
DNA: TGTGCCAGCAGCTTCGAAGAGGTCGCGAACACCGGGGAGCTGTTTTTT

D: -
size: few
V: TRBV29-1
J: TRBJ1-5
CDR3: CSVAGNSNQPQHF
DNA: TGCAGCGTCGCAGGAAATAGCAATCAGCCCCAGCATTTT

D: TRBD1
size: -
V: TRBV5-1
J: TRBJ1-1
CDR3: CASSDPTGGISAEAFF
DNA: TGCGCCAGCAGCGATCCGACAGGGGGCATAAGCGCTGAAGCTTTCTTT

D: TRBD2
size: few
V: TRBV4-2
J: TRBJ2-5
CDR3: CASSQDFRLAGPYQETQYF
DNA: TGTGCCAGCAGCCAAGATTTCAGACTAGCGGGACCATACCAAGAGACCCAGTACTTC

D: TRBD2
size: -
V: TRBV4-2
J: TRBJ2-1
CDR3: CASSPRTSGTYNEQFF
DNA: TGTGCCAGCAGCCCCCGGACTAGCGGGACTTACAATGAGCAGTTCTTC

D: -
size: few
V: TRBV28
J: TRBJ2-1
CDR3: CASSFRDHTYNEQFF
DNA: TGTGCCAGCAGTTTTCGGGACCACACTTACAATGAGCAGTTCTTC

D: -
size: -
V: TRBV7-2
J: TRBJ1-1
CDR3: CASSLAWGQTEAFF
DNA: TGTGCCAGCAGCTTAGCCTGGGGGCAGACTGAAGCTTTCTTT

D: -
size: few
V: TRBV5-1
J: TRBJ2-1
CDR3: CASSSTGYNEQFF
DNA: TGCGCCAGCAGCTCCACAGGGTACAATGAGCAGTTCTTC

D: TRBD1
size: -
V: TRBV4-2
J: TRBJ1-2
CDR3: CASRRDRGNYGYTF
DNA: TGTGCCAGCAGACGGGACAGGGGTAACTATGGCTACACCTTC

D: -
size: -
V: TRBV7-8
J: TRBJ2-2
CDR3: CASSSAGGRTNTGELFF
DNA: TGTGCCAGCAGCTCCGCCGGGGGCAGGACCAACACCGGGGAGCTGTTTTTT

D: -
size: few
V: TRBV28
J: TRBJ2-5
CDR3: CASSVGSQGTQYF
DNA: TGTGCCAGCAGTGTAGGTTCCCAAGGAACCCAGTACTTC

D: TRBD1
size: few
V: TRBV7-9
J: TRBJ1-2
CDR3: CASSLPWDRGTF
DNA: TGTGCCAGCAGCTTACCGTGGGACAGGGGCACCTTC

D: TRBD2
size: few
V: TRBV25-1
J: TRBJ2-7
CDR3: CASSEYRGTTTSYEQYF
DNA: TGTGCCAGCAGTGAATATCGGGGGACTACCACCTCCTACGAGCAGTACTTC

D: TRBD2
size: -
V: TRBV18
J: TRBJ2-1
CDR3: CASSPRLAGETDEQFF
DNA: TGTGCCAGCTCACCACGGCTAGCGGGAGAGACGGATGAGCAGTTCTTC

D: TRBD1
size: -
V: TRBV6-6
J: TRBJ1-4
CDR3: CASSQTGGTANEKLFF
DNA: TGTGCCAGCAGCCAGACAGGGGGAACGGCTAATGAAAAACTGTTTTTT

D: -
size: -
V: TRBV5-8
J: TRBJ2-5
CDR3: CASSFGTPDPQYF
DNA: TGTGCCAGCAGCTTCGGGACACCCGATCCCCAGTACTTC

D: -
size: few
V: TRBV23-1
J: TRBJ2-1
CDR3: CASSIPRLPDGGVYYNEQFF
DNA: TGCGCCAGCAGTATCCCCCGACTACCCGATGGGGGAGTCTACTACAATGAGCAGTTCTTC

D: -
size: few
V: TRBV7-3
J: TRBJ2-3
CDR3: CASSPTPLGWGTDTQYF
DNA: TGTGCCAGCAGCCCTACCCCATTGGGGTGGGGCACAGATACGCAGTATTTT

D: TRBD2
size: -
V: TRBV2
J: TRBJ2-5
CDR3: CASRPSGRGETQYF
DNA: TGTGCCAGCAGACCTAGCGGGAGGGGGGAGACCCAGTACTTC

D: TRBD2
size: -
V: TRBV10-3
J: TRBJ2-7
CDR3: CAISEAKRGSYEQYF
DNA: TGTGCCATCAGTGAGGCCAAGCGGGGGTCCTACGAGCAGTACTTC

D: TRBD2
size: -
V: TRBV11-1
J: TRBJ2-1
CDR3: CASSLAASGNEQFF
DNA: TGTGCCAGCAGCTTAGCCGCTAGCGGCAATGAGCAGTTCTTC

D: -
size: few
V: TRBV7-9
J: TRBJ2-3
CDR3: CASSLARLRGDTQYF
DNA: TGTGCCAGCAGCTTAGCTCGGCTCAGGGGAGATACGCAGTATTTT

D: -
size: few
V: TRBV13
J: TRBJ2-4
CDR3: CASSLDRAAKNIQYF
DNA: TGTGCCAGCAGCTTAGACAGGGCGGCCAAAAACATTCAGTACTTC

D: -
size: few
V: TRBV28
J: TRBJ1-1
CDR3: CASSLPGTATEAFF
DNA: TGTGCCAGCAGTTTACCGGGGACCGCGACTGAAGCTTTCTTT

D: -
size: -
V: TRBV19
J: TRBJ1-1
CDR3: CASSNYRARNTEAFF
DNA: TGTGCCAGTAGCAACTACAGGGCCCGGAACACTGAAGCTTTCTTT

D: TRBD2
size: few
V: TRBV7-6
J: TRBJ2-3
CDR3: CASSLSGGTDTQYF
DNA: TGTGCCAGCAGCTTAAGCGGGGGCACAGATACGCAGTATTTT

D: TRBD1
size: -
V: TRBV19
J: TRBJ2-5
CDR3: CATGQGRETQYF
DNA: TGTGCCACCGGACAGGGAAGGGAGACCCAGTACTTC

D: -
size: few
V: TRBV25-1
J: TRBJ1-2
CDR3: CASSSGDGGYTF
DNA: TGTGCCAGCAGTAGCGGGGACGGAGGCTACACCTTC

D: -
size: -
V: TRBV7-9
J: TRBJ2-4
CDR3: CASGRTGNIQYF
DNA: TGTGCCAGCGGCCGTACGGGTAACATTCAGTACTTC

D: -
size: few
V: TRBV7-2
J: TRBJ2-5
CDR3: CASSLGLGETQYF
DNA: TGTGCCAGCAGCTTGGGACTCGGGGAGACCCAGTACTTC

D: -
size: -
V: TRBV15
J: TRBJ2-4
CDR3: CATSRDQGPNIQYF
DNA: TGTGCCACCAGCAGAGATCAGGGGCCAAACATTCAGTACTTC

D: -
size: few
V: TRBV2
J: TRBJ2-7
CDR3: CASIALSGPTYEQYF
DNA: TGTGCCAGCATTGCTTTGTCGGGGCCTACCTACGAGCAGTACTTC

D: TRBD2
size: -
V: TRBV2
J: TRBJ2-5
CDR3: CASPPGTSGQETQYF
DNA: TGTGCCAGCCCTCCCGGGACTAGCGGACAAGAGACCCAGTACTTC

D: TRBD2
size: -
V: TRBV5-1
J: TRBJ2-5
CDR3: CASSWHGLADQETQYF
DNA: TGCGCCAGCAGCTGGCATGGACTAGCGGACCAAGAGACCCAGTACTTC

D: -
size: -
V: TRBV29-1
J: TRBJ2-1
CDR3: CSVVARGDYNEQFF
DNA: TGCAGCGTTGTCGCCAGGGGGGACTACAATGAGCAGTTCTTC

D: -
size: few
V: TRBV20-1
J: TRBJ2-7
CDR3: CSARDGVKQYF
DNA: TGCAGTGCTAGAGATGGGGTAAAGCAGTACTTC

D: TRBD1
size: few
V: TRBV27
J: TRBJ1-2
CDR3: CASSITGGGHQFLSYTF
DNA: TGTGCCAGCAGTATCACAGGGGGCGGTCACCAGTTTCTTAGCTACACCTTC

D: -
size: few
V: TRBV7-8
J: TRBJ2-7
CDR3: CASSLVRRSYEQYF
DNA: TGTGCCAGCAGCTTAGTTCGGCGCTCCTACGAGCAGTACTTC

D: TRBD1
size: -
V: TRBV6-5
J: TRBJ2-1
CDR3: CASRPGTGSYNEQFF
DNA: TGTGCCAGCAGACCCGGGACAGGGTCCTACAATGAGCAGTTCTTC

D: TRBD2
size: -
V: TRBV11-2
J: TRBJ2-5
CDR3: CASSATSGRAGETQYF
DNA: TGTGCCAGCAGCGCGACTAGCGGGAGGGCCGGAGAGACCCAGTACTTC

D: -
size: -
V: TRBV10-2
J: TRBJ2-3
CDR3: CASSERATDTQYF
DNA: TGCGCCAGCAGTGAGAGGGCCACAGATACGCAGTATTTT

D: -
size: few
V: TRBV6-5
J: TRBJ2-7
CDR3: CASSYSGATSSYEQYF
DNA: TGTGCCAGCAGTTACTCGGGGGCGACTAGCTCCTACGAGCAGTACTTC

D: -
size: few
V: TRBV29-1
J: TRBJ2-7
CDR3: CSVAEPGPSIYEQYF
DNA: TGCAGCGTCGCGGAACCGGGACCGTCGATCTACGAGCAGTACTTC

D: -
size: -
V: TRBV4-2
J: TRBJ1-2
CDR3: CASSQDREGNYGYTF
DNA: TGTGCCAGCAGCCAAGATAGGGAGGGCAACTATGGCTACACCTTC

D: -
size: few
V: TRBV6-5
J: TRBJ1-1
CDR3: CASSPGTRNTEAFF
DNA: TGTGCCAGCAGTCCCGGGACGAGGAACACTGAAGCTTTCTTT

D: TRBD2
size: -
V: TRBV2
J: TRBJ2-1
CDR3: CASSDLAGLNEQFF
DNA: TGTGCCAGCAGTGACCTAGCGGGATTAAATGAGCAGTTCTTC